The 21 T cell receptor beta chains reported below all come from one sample, sequenced in a study of identical twins. A single record per CDR3 protein comes from TCRdb applying MiXCR to the 5' RACE reads. The repertoire holds about 700,000 distinct CDR3 sequences, with less than 7% as singletons. Sequenced material: naive T cells sorted from blood. These receptors all come from a man between 18 and 35 years old in good health.

Only a few counts were recorded for this clonotype. The CDR3, as DNA: TGCGCCAGCAGCTTGAGGCCTAGCGGGACCTCCTACAATGAGCAGTTCTTC. Protein: CASSLRPSGTSYNEQFF. V gene TRBV5-1 combines with J gene TRBJ2-1, with TRBD2 matching over 9 bases. Germline values: CDR1 SGHRS, CDR2 YFSETQ. The CDR3 consists of 17 residues. V lost 1 base to trimming and J lost 0 bases; unmatched junction nucleotides: 5.

The chain is built from TRBV5-5 and TRBJ2-7; perhaps TRBD2 as D (6 bases). With 0 bases removed from V and 0 bases from J, the gap between germline ends came to 10 bases. CDR1 is SGHKS, CDR2 YYEKEE, per germline (reference sequence). The CDR3 is made up of 15 amino acids. The DNA of the CDR3 is TGTGCCAGCAGCTTGGGCGGGGCACACTCCTACGAGCAGTACGTC. It specifies CASSLGGAHSYEQYV.

There are many counts of this clonotype. The chain joins TRBV20-1 to TRBJ1-4; 10 nucleotides agree with TRBD1. This CDR3 spans 15 amino acids. V lost 0 bases and J lost 5; bases outside the gene matches: 3. CDR1 is DFQATT and CDR2 is SNEGSKA in the germline V gene (reference sequence). The CDR3 nucleotides read TGCAGTGCTAGAGAGAAGGGACAGGGGAATGAAAAACTGTTTTTT. As protein: CSAREKGQGNEKLFF.

Ten or more counts support this clonotype. V gene TRBV6-1 combines with J gene TRBJ2-7; 9 nucleotides align to TRBD1. The CDR3 loop spans 15 amino acids. CDR1 and CDR2 (germline): MNHNS, SASEGT. J lost 4 bases, V lost 6 bases, and 10 bases had no gene match. The CDR3, as DNA: TGTGCCAGCAGCCGCGGACAGGGGATTGTTTACGAGCAGTACGTC. Its translation is CASSRGQGIVYEQYV.

This clonotype has only a few counts. The chain links TRBV29-1 to TRBJ1-1; tentative D call: TRBD1 (5 bases). Looked up from germline, CDR1 is SQVTM and CDR2 is ANQGSEA. The germline V and J ends were trimmed by 4 bases and 0 bases, with 21 bases remaining between them. CDR3 size: 17 residues. The CDR3 region has the DNA TGCAGCGTTGCTAACCGGGACTCCGGGGCTCTGAACACTGAAGCTTTCTTT. Its translation is CSVANRDSGALNTEAFF.

The sample holds a few counts of this clonotype. This sequence joins TRBV12-3 or TRBV12-4 and TRBJ2-2; maybe TRBD1 (5 bases). Trimming pared 4 bases from V and 0 bases from J, leaving 12 bases between. This CDR3 is built from 16 residues. The CDR3 is CASSWGFNANTGELFF. Here the CDR3 DNA reads TGTGCCAGCAGTTGGGGCTTTAACGCGAACACCGGGGAGCTGTTTTTT.

The sample holds many counts of this clonotype. The chain uses TRBV7-2 and TRBJ1-4, with 7 bases lining up with TRBD1. Germline V gives CDR1 SGHTA, CDR2 FQGNSA. There are 15 residues in the CDR3. V was pared by 2 bases and J by 7 bases, with 7 bases of the junction left unmatched. The CDR3 reads CASSLLQGRGEKLFF. DNA for the CDR3: TGTGCCAGCAGCTTATTACAGGGGAGGGGTGAAAAACTGTTTTTT.

Ten or more counts support this clonotype. This chain connects TRBV7-3 to TRBJ2-4; 8 bases map to TRBD2. Germline V CDR1 and CDR2: SGHTA, FQGTGA. V was pared by 6 bases and J by 7 bases, with 8 bases of the junction left unmatched. This CDR3 is built from 14 residues. CDR3 sequence (DNA): TGTGCCAGCAGTCCAGCGGGAGAGGGGAACATTCAGTACTTC. Protein product: CASSPAGEGNIQYF.

In its sample, this clonotype was seen many times. The chain uses TRBV12-3 or TRBV12-4 and TRBJ2-3, with 8 bases identical to TRBD1. Trimming removed 6 bases from V and 7 bases from J; junction bases left unmatched: 12. This CDR3 has 15 amino acids. CDR3 DNA: TGTGCCAGCAGCCCGACGGACAGGGTGGCAAATACGCAGTATTTT. The encoded protein is CASSPTDRVANTQYF.

This clonotype was picked up a small number of times. This chain joins TRBV5-1 and TRBJ1-1; D is perhaps TRBD1 (6 bases). In germline, CDR1 is SGHRS, CDR2 YFSETQ. V was clipped by 7 bases and J by 4 bases, with 11 bases between them. The CDR3 runs to 12 residues. The DNA of the CDR3 is TGCGCCAGCCGAACAGGGCTCACTGAAGCTTTCTTT. Translation: CASRTGLTEAFF.

There are many counts of this clonotype. The gene calls are TRBV29-1 and TRBJ2-7, with D perhaps TRBD1 (5 bases). This CDR3 is built from 13 residues. CDR1 is SQVTM and CDR2 is ANQGSEA in the germline V gene. The ends were cut back, 4 bases at V and 0 bases at J, with 10 bases in the middle. The CDR3 DNA follows: TGCAGCGTTGTTTACCAGGGCTCCTACGAGCAGTACTTC. Its protein product is CSVVYQGSYEQYF.

In this sample, this clonotype turned up many times. The V call is TRBV4-1, the J call TRBJ2-5; D uncertain. Germline V gene lookup returns CDR1 MGHRA and CDR2 YSYEKL. V was cut by 3 bases and J by 12 bases, with 14 bases left in between. This CDR3 is built from 12 residues. The CDR3 reads CASSQSSNGEYF. The CDR3 bases are TGCGCCAGCAGCCAGTCCTCAAATGGGGAGTACTTC.

The chain employs TRBV5-5 and TRBJ2-3, with D tentatively TRBD1 or TRBD2 (5 bases each). Germline V CDR1 and CDR2: SGHKS, YYEKEE (reference sequence). The CDR3 runs 16 residues. With 4 bases removed from V and 0 bases from J, the gap between germline ends came to 15 bases. CDR3 nucleotides: TGTGCCAGCAGCCCCGCCGGGACCTTGAGCACAGATACGCAGTATTTT. This encodes CASSPAGTLSTDTQYF. The variable domain in full, completed from reference TRBV5-5 and TRBJ2-3, reads DAGVTQSPTHLIKTRGQQVTLRCSPISGHKSVSWYQQVLGQGPQFIFQYYEKEERGRGNFPDRFSARQFPNYSSELNVNALLLGDSALYLCASSPAGTLSTDTQYFGPGTRLTVL.

This clonotype was found many times. This chain joins TRBV29-1 and TRBJ2-7; a weak D match, TRBD1 (6 bases). The CDR3 length is 14 residues. CDR1 is SQVTM, CDR2 ANQGSEA, per germline. Trimming stripped 3 bases from V and 2 bases from J, with 14 bases between. The DNA for the CDR3 is TGCAGCGTTGAGGGGCAGGGGCGCCCCTACGAGCAGTACTTC. The encoded protein is CSVEGQGRPYEQYF.

Comments on this clonotype: At one end, the junction sequence differs from germline, possibly due to a read error. V usage is TRBV7-2 and J usage is TRBJ2-3; 13 bases agree with TRBD2. Germline V CDR1 and CDR2: SGHTA, FQGNSA. The CDR3 runs 16 residues. The CDR3 is CASSTRLAGGTDTQYF. CDR3 nucleotides: TGTGCCAGCAGCACGCGACTAGCGGGAGGCACGGATACGCAGTATTTT.

In its sample, this clonotype was seen many times. CDR3 in amino acids: CATSEMTSGSYNEQFF. As DNA, the CDR3 is TGTGCCACCAGTGAAATGACTAGCGGGAGCTACAATGAGCAGTTCTTC. The chain joins TRBV24-1 to TRBJ2-1; 12 bases map to TRBD2. The CDR3 length is 16 residues. Looked up from germline, CDR1 is KGHDR and CDR2 is SFDVKD. V lost 4 bases, J lost 3 bases, and 3 bases stayed unmatched.

This clonotype appeared many times. The V call is TRBV21-1, the J call TRBJ2-7; TRBD2 is the table's D call, not checked against the DNA. TRBV21-1 is described as a pseudogene. The CDR3 runs 16 residues. The CDR3 loop reads CASSKAHLAGGYEQYF. CDR3 coding DNA: TGTGCCAGCAGCAAAGCCCACTTAGCGGGAGGGTACGAGCAGTACTTC.

This clonotype has a count of ten or more. This chain connects TRBV29-1 to TRBJ2-7; D is unresolved. Trimming cost V 6 bases and J 4 bases, with 13 bases left between them. The CDR3 contains 12 residues. The germline CDR1 and CDR2 sequences are SQVTM and ANQGSEA. The CDR3 nucleotides are TGCAGCGTGAGCCTTCTAGATTACGAGCAGTACTTC. Translation: CSVSLLDYEQYF.

In its sample, this clonotype was seen a few times. The chain uses TRBV28 and TRBJ2-5; 9 positions match TRBD2. V gave up 5 bases and J gave up 5 bases; unmatched junction bases: 6. The CDR3 runs 14 residues. From germline, CDR1 is MDHEN and CDR2 SYDVKM. This CDR3 reads CASSGLATVETQYF. The CDR3 DNA sequence: TGTGCCAGCAGTGGACTAGCGACAGTGGAGACCCAGTACTTC.

The sample holds a few counts of this clonotype. This chain links TRBV7-8 with TRBJ2-3, with 7 bases fitting TRBD1. J was trimmed by 4 bases and V by 0 bases; bases with no gene match: 7. The length of the CDR3 is 16 residues. The germline CDR1 and CDR2 sequences are SGHVS and FQNEAQ. CDR3: CASSLADREVADTQYF. In DNA, the CDR3 is TGTGCCAGCAGCTTAGCCGACAGGGAAGTGGCAGATACGCAGTATTTT.

The chain carries TRBV25-1 and TRBJ2-4; 9 nucleotides align to TRBD2. Germline CDR1 MGHDK, CDR2 SYGVNS. This CDR3 is built from 15 residues. With 0 bases clipped from V and 6 bases from J, the junction kept 3 bases outside the gene matches. The CDR3 loop is CASSEYGGRGNIQYF. The CDR3 DNA is TGTGCCAGCAGTGAATACGGCGGGAGGGGAAACATTCAGTACTTC.